These 12 T cell receptor beta chains were all obtained from the same sample, sequenced in a study of tumor and adjacent non-tumor tissue in lung cancer. The library came from three nested PCR rounds adapted from ARM-PCR protocols. Using its own MiXCR run on the multiplex PCR reads, TCRdb lists one record per CDR3 protein. The data contain 70,000 to 90,000 distinct CDR3 sequences, around 70% of them singletons. The template was RNA from unsorted bulk tissue. The normal lung tissue was taken more than 3 cm from the tumor edge. Material: distant non-tumor lung tissue. The receptors derive from a woman in her fifties or sixties with non-small cell lung cancer.

Worth noting for this clonotype: Its ends do not fully match the called genes, so a read error is possible. The rearrangement uses TRBV20-1 and TRBJ2-1; D is ambiguous. Germline V gene sequence: CDR1 DFQATT, CDR2 SNEGSKA (reference sequence). CDR3 length: 15 amino acids. For the CDR3, the DNA is TGTAGTGCTAGAGATCGGCAGGTTTTGGTCAATGATCAGTTCTTC. Translation gives CSARDRQVLVNDQFF.

Notes on this clonotype: A read error may account for a junction end that differs from germline. The gene calls are TRBV11-2 and TRBJ2-3; the D gene is possibly TRBD1 (6 bases). Germline CDR1 SGHAT, CDR2 FQNNGV. The CDR3 consists of 14 residues. CDR3 sequence (DNA): TGTGCCATCAGCGTAGGACAGTTCACAGATTCGCAGTATTTT. Translating it yields CAISVGQFTDSQYF.

As to this clonotype: It is likely a read error, because the conserved phenylalanine at the end of the CDR3 is missing. The limits of the CDR3 on the DNA are not certain, so only TCRdb's listed CDR3 is given. This sequence joins TRBV28 and TRBJ1-5. Inclusive of both ends, the CDR3 amounts to 14 amino acids. Germline values: CDR1 MDHEN, CDR2 SYDVKM. CDR3 protein: CASSSGGSNQPQHI.

This clonotype appeared a few times. The chain couples TRBV11-2 to TRBJ2-1, with 11 bases matching TRBD2. Losses at the gene ends were 6 bases for V and 7 bases for J; bases not matched to a gene: 5. This CDR3 has 14 residues. The germline V gene encodes CDR1 SGHAT and CDR2 FQNNGV. CDR3 sequence reads: CASRFGTSGNEQFF. CDR3 nucleotides: TGTGCCAGCAGGTTTGGGACTAGCGGAAATGAGCAGTTCTTC.

The chain recombines TRBV29-1 with TRBJ2-1; D perhaps matches TRBD2 (5 bases). Trimming shortened V by 5 bases and J by 4 bases, and 15 bases separated the two germline ends. The CDR3 consists of 14 residues. CDR1 is SQVTM and CDR2 is ANQGSEA in the germline V gene. The CDR3 region is CSVLLPWRYNEQFF. The CDR3 coding sequence is TGCAGCGTTCTTTTGCCCTGGAGGTACAATGAGCAGTTCTTC.

This chain links TRBV12-3 or TRBV12-4 with TRBJ2-7; 9 bases match TRBD1. V lost 5 bases to trimming and J lost 4 bases; unmatched junction nucleotides: 6. The CDR3 contains 14 residues. The CDR3 is CASSPGTGFYEQYF. The CDR3 coding sequence is TGTGCCAGCAGTCCCGGGACAGGGTTTTACGAGCAGTACTTC.

In this sample, this clonotype turned up once. The gene calls are TRBV6-2 or TRBV6-3 and TRBJ1-2; D ambiguous. This CDR3 is built from 16 residues. V lost 6 bases and J lost 2, with 19 bases in between. CDR1 MNHEY and CDR2 SVGEGT come from the germline V gene. CDR3 sequence: CASSPQSRIRNYGYTF. The CDR3 nucleotides read TGTGCCAGCAGCCCCCAGTCCAGGATAAGGAACTATGGCTACACCTTC.

This clonotype was counted a few times. The CDR3 DNA reads as TGTGCCAGCAGCCCTTCTGGGGGGAGGGAAAACATTCAGTACTTC. This gives the protein CASSPSGGRENIQYF. The rearrangement links TRBV9 to TRBJ2-4, with 7 bases matching TRBD2. CDR3 length: 15 amino acids. With V trimmed by 4 bases and J by 5 bases, 9 bases remained unmatched. CDR1 is SGDLS, CDR2 YYNGEE, per germline.

This clonotype showed up many times. The rearrangement links TRBV4-2 to TRBJ2-1; weak D call: TRBD2 (6 bases). This CDR3 comprises 15 residues. Trimming removed 0 bases from V and 3 bases from J, with 9 bases in between. CDR1 LGHNA and CDR2 YNFKEQ come from the germline V gene. CDR3 residues: CASSQESGYYNEQFF. In DNA form, the CDR3 reads TGTGCCAGCAGCCAAGAGAGCGGGTACTACAATGAGCAGTTCTTC.

This clonotype showed up just once. A read error may account for a junction end that differs from germline. The rearrangement links TRBV6-1 to TRBJ2-3; D not resolved. Germline V gene lookup returns CDR1 MNHNS and CDR2 SASEGT. The CDR3 contains 13 residues. The CDR3, as DNA: TGTGCCCGCAGTCGGAACAAGGCAGATACGCGGTATTTT. It yields the protein CARSRNKADTRYF.

Details on this clonotype: Just one base apart from a much larger clone, this may be a read error. The rearrangement links TRBV6-1 to TRBJ2-2, with D possibly TRBD1 on 6 matching bases. This CDR3 is 16 amino acids long. V was clipped by 0 bases and J by 1 base, with 9 bases between them. Germline V CDR1 and CDR2: MNHNS, SASEGT. CDR3: CASSEAVTGNTGELFF. The CDR3 DNA reads as TGTGCCAGCAGTGAAGCTGTGACAGGGAACACCGGGGAGCTGTTTTTT.

This clonotype has only a few counts. Possible read error: a much larger clone is one base away. V and J are TRBV4-2 and TRBJ2-1; TRBD2 matches at 8 bases. Germline V gene sequence: CDR1 LGHNA, CDR2 YNFKEQ. The CDR3 is made up of 15 amino acids. CDR3 sequence (DNA): TGTGGCAGCAGCCTATCTACGGCTAGCGGGAATGAGCAGTTCTTC. Its translation is CGSSLSTASGNEQFF.